Described below is a single T cell receptor beta chain sequence and its context. This sample was included in a study of CD8 T cells in Susac syndrome. It was with random hexamers that about 0.45 to 1 ug RNA was reverse transcribed. MiXCR was run by TCRdb on the immunoSEQ multiplex PCR reads, yielding one entry per CDR3 protein. The sample consists of a few hundred thousand distinct CDR3 sequences, about 94% of them appearing once. The ends were cut back, 1 base at V and 3 bases at J, with 19 bases in the middle. CDR3 length: 17 amino acids. Germline V gene sequence: CDR1 SGHVS, CDR2 FNYEAQ. J is TRBJ2-7 and V is TRBV7-6, with TRBD2 as a possible D gene (5 bases). This TCR was recovered from a human donor with Susac syndrome. The specimen sequenced was CD4+ T cells from PBMCs. CDR3 bases: TGTGCCAGCAGCTTAGGTCAGGCTGGGAGACCTCACTACGAGCAGTACTTC. This encodes CASSLGQAGRPHYEQYF.